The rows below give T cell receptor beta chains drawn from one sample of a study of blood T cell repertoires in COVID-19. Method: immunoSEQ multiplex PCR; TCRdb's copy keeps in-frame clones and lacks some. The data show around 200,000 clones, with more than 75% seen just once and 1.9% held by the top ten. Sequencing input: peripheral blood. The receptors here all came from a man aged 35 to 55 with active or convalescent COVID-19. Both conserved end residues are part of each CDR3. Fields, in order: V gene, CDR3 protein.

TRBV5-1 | CASSLVGTGAWHF
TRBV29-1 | CSVGEGAGAYGYTF
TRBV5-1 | CASSRDRANYGYTF
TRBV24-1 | CATSDPQGEGETQYF
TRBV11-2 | CASSFVRGYEQYF
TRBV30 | CAWSVPGQGKYEQYF
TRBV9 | CASSVVAGGTLSGNTIYF
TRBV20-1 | CSASGQAGLTEAFF
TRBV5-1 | CASSLAPASLREETQYF
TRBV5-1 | CASSVREGPDTQYF
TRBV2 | CASSRRQGNLANYGYTF
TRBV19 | CATQLDRAGNQPQHF
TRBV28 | CASLEGVGETQYF
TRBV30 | CAWSAQGGQPQHF
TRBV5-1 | CASSLGPGGYEQYF
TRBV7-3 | CASSPGLAGVKNTGELFF
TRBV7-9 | CASSLEQYNSPLHF
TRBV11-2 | CASSLAGWSRSRPEQYF
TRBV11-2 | CASGRETQYF
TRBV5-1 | CASSLFFGGTEAFF
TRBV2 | CASSEGNRVKGYGYTF
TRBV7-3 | CASSLTRRREVANF
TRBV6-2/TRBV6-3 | CASSRTGGSTYGYTF
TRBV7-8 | CASSLEDSGGTNEKLFF
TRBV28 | CASSFSSYEQYF
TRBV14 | CASSQDTGGWRSPLHF
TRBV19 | CASSMIGQRQTYGYTF